The source of this TCR beta chain is a study of cytomegalovirus exposure and HLA in healthy donors. PCR primers comprised 60 Vbeta and 13 Jbeta primers. Method: immunoSEQ multiplex PCR; TCRdb's copy keeps in-frame clones and lacks some. The sample yields 170,000 or so clones, around 72% seen once. Findings and limits, study-wide: In a later analysis, TCR beta V- and J-gene trimming showed a link to a missense DCLRE1C variant.

In regard to this clone: Its antigen is not identified.

CDR3 length: 15 residues. The germline CDR1 and CDR2 sequences are SGHTA and FQGNSA. J lost 5 bases, V lost 1 base, and 4 bases had no gene match. The gene calls are TRBV7-2 and TRBJ2-1, with 8 bases lining up with TRBD2. The sequencing input was PBMCs. The source of this sequence is a woman in her fifties or sixties in good health and CMV-seropositive. CDR3 coding DNA: TGTGCCAGCAGCTTAGTGCCGGGGGGGAACAATGAGCAGTTCTTC. Protein product: CASSLVPGGNNEQFF. Full variable domain (remainder filled in from reference TRBV7-2 and TRBJ2-1): GAGVSQSPSNKVTEKGKDVELRCDPISGHTALYWYRQSLGQGLEFLIYFQGNSAPDKSGLPSDRFSAERTGGSVSTLTIQRTQQEDSAVYLCASSLVPGGNNEQFFGPGTRLTVL.